This TCR beta chain originates from a study of cytotoxic CD8 clonotypes in ibrutinib-treated CLL. Study as a whole: Among the samples, the mean was about 250,000 productive templates and 85,000 to 95,000 productive rearrangements.

This CDR3 spans 14 amino acids. Germline loops: CDR1 GTSNPN, CDR2 SVGIG (reference sequence). V lost 0 bases, J lost 3 bases, and 9 bases lay in between. Study observations and caveats: Circulating CD8+ T-cell counts were tracked by baseline clonality, which exceeded that of age-matched healthy donors. Clonality showed a rise at ibrutinib response that reversed toward baseline at progression.

A note on this clone: Its cognate antigen is unknown.

Sequencing used immunoSEQ multiplex PCR; TCRdb keeps in-frame clones, though not all of them. The sample consists of about 45,000 clones, 65% to 70% of them appearing once. Genomic DNA for TCR beta libraries, approximately 2 micrograms, came from cryopreserved PBMCs. The rearrangement joins TRBV30 to TRBJ1-5; D is unclear. The starting material was PBMCs, obtained after 24 months of ibrutinib treatment. This receptor was obtained from a human donor with chronic lymphocytic leukemia. The CDR3 reads CAWSVKLSNQPQHF. The CDR3 bases are TGTGCCTGGAGTGTAAAACTGTCCAATCAGCCCCAGCATTTT. Full variable domain (rest looked up from reference TRBV30 and TRBJ1-5): SQTIHQWPATLVQPVGSPLSLECTVEGTSNPNLYWYRQAAGRGLQLLFYSVGIGQISSEVPQNLSASRPQDRQFILSSKKLLLSDSGFYLCAWSVKLSNQPQHFGDGTRLSIL.